These 13 T cell receptor beta chains were all obtained from the same sample, sequenced in a study of shared clonotypes between healthy human individuals. Here immunoSEQ multiplex PCR was the method, and the copy in TCRdb shows in-frame clones only, minus some. The sample has hundreds of thousands of clones; nearly 98% are singletons. Naive CD8 populations comprised CD45RO-negative cells positively selected for CCR7, excluding terminally differentiated effector memory CD45RA+ cells. Sequencing was done on a sample of naive CD8+ T cells sorted from blood. These receptors were obtained from a man aged 25-40 years in good health.

The chain has TRBV9 and TRBJ2-7; TRBD1 matches at 7 bases. Germline CDR1 is SGDLS and CDR2 is YYNGEE. Trimming cost V 3 bases and J 0 bases; bases outside gene matches: 6. The CDR3 is 15 amino acids. As DNA, the CDR3 is TGTGCCAGCAGCGCCGACAGGGACCCCTCCTACGAGCAGTACTTC. Amino acid sequence: CASSADRDPSYEQYF.

The chain uses TRBV7-2 and TRBJ2-3; D not resolved. With 2 bases removed from V and 2 bases from J, the gap between germline ends came to 17 bases. CDR1 is SGHTA, CDR2 FQGNSA, per germline. This CDR3 comprises 17 residues. In nucleotides, the CDR3 is TGTGCCAGCAGCTTAATGGTCCGGGCACCTACCACAGATACGCAGTATTTT. Its protein is CASSLMVRAPTTDTQYF.

The CDR3, as DNA: TGTGCCAGCAGCGTAGGGCCCGGGCGGGAGGGCCCAACAGATACGCAGTATTTT. It is translated as CASSVGPGREGPTDTQYF. This chain connects TRBV9 to TRBJ2-3; TRBD2 agrees at 9 bases. There are 18 residues in the CDR3. The V and J ends lost 0 bases and 3 bases, in that order; junction bases with no gene match: 11. Germline lookup yields CDR1 SGDLS and CDR2 YYNGEE.

V usage is TRBV10-3 and J usage is TRBJ1-2, with a possible D match to TRBD1 (5 bases). The CDR3 extends over 13 amino acids. Germline CDR1 reads ENHRY; CDR2 reads SYGVKD. V lost 8 bases and J 4 bases, leaving 14 bases between the germline ends. The CDR3 protein is CAIRLQGTYGYTF. CDR3 in DNA: TGTGCCATCCGTCTTCAGGGTACCTATGGCTACACCTTC.

The chain joins TRBV7-8 to TRBJ2-1; 10 positions match TRBD2. There are 16 residues in the CDR3. V was pared by 4 bases and J by 5 bases, with 8 bases of the junction left unmatched. The V gene's germline CDR1 is SGHVS and CDR2 FQNEAQ. The CDR3 here is CASSSRGLAGDNEQFF. The CDR3, as DNA: TGTGCCAGCAGCTCTAGGGGGCTAGCGGGGGACAATGAGCAGTTCTTC.

This sequence joins TRBV7-9 and TRBJ1-3; TRBD1 might be the D (6 bases). Germline CDR1 is SEHNR and CDR2 is FQNEAQ (reference sequence). CDR3 length: 16 residues. V was shortened by 3 bases and J by 3 bases, with 15 bases between the two germline ends. Here the CDR3 DNA reads TGTGCCAGCAGCTTTTTACAACAGGGCAGTGGAAACACCATATATTTT. Translation gives CASSFLQQGSGNTIYF.

This clone was found once. The same CDR3 arises from other DNA sequences in this sample as well. The chain combines TRBV28 with TRBJ2-7, with D perhaps TRBD2 (6 bases). V lost 0 bases to trimming and J lost 6 bases, with 6 bases between them. The germline CDR1 and CDR2 sequences are MDHEN and SYDVKM. CDR3 length: 12 amino acids. The CDR3 coding sequence is TGTGCCAGCAGTTTATGGGGGGGCGAGCAGTACTTC. This gives the protein CASSLWGGEQYF.

This sequence joins TRBV7-6 and TRBJ1-2; possible D gene TRBD1, 5 bases. CDR1 and CDR2 from the germline V gene are SGHVS and FNYEAQ. Deletions cut 1 base from V and 3 bases from J, with 18 bases between. CDR3 length: 17 amino acids. CDR3 nucleotide sequence: TGTGCCAGCAGCTTAGGGGCTCTCCCAGGGCCGGACTATGGCTACACCTTC. It translates to CASSLGALPGPDYGYTF.

This clone was seen only once. This chain joins TRBV4-1 and TRBJ1-1; a weak D match, TRBD1 (5 bases). The CDR3 runs to 13 residues. The germline gives CDR1 MGHRA, CDR2 YSYEKL. V was cut by 1 base and J by 8 bases, with 11 bases left in between. This CDR3 reads CASSQVGDPEAFF. CDR3 bases: TGCGCCAGCAGCCAAGTCGGGGACCCAGAAGCTTTCTTT.

J is TRBJ2-7 and V is TRBV20-1; D assignment may be TRBD1 or TRBD2 (6 bases each). V shed 5 bases and J shed 6 bases, with 11 bases lying between them. Germline V lookup: CDR1 DFQATT, CDR2 SNEGSKA (reference sequence). CDR3 length: 11 residues. The CDR3 region has the DNA TGCAGTGCTGCCTGGGGGGCCGAGCAGTACTTC. This codes for CSAAWGAEQYF.

V usage is TRBV7-8 and J usage is TRBJ2-3; no definite D call. V was trimmed by 2 bases and J by 4 bases, leaving 13 bases between them. Germline V gives CDR1 SGHVS, CDR2 FQNEAQ. CDR3 length: 15 residues. In DNA form, the CDR3 reads TGTGCCAGCAGCTTAAGGCGGTTCAATTCAGATACGCAGTATTTT. Translated: CASSLRRFNSDTQYF. Full variable domain (rest looked up from reference TRBV7-8 and TRBJ2-3): GAGVSQSPRYKVAKRGQDVALRCDPISGHVSLFWYQQALGQGPEFLTYFQNEAQLDKSGLPSDRFFAERPEGSVSTLKIQRTQQEDSAVYLCASSLRRFNSDTQYFGPGTRLTVL.

This chain uses TRBV15 with TRBJ2-3; a possible D gene is TRBD2 (5 bases). Trimming took off 3 bases at V and 1 base at J, with 11 bases between the two ends. The CDR3 totals 15 residues. The germline V gene has CDR1 LNHNV and CDR2 YYDKDF (reference sequence). The CDR3 here is CATSREAAGTDTQYF. The CDR3 DNA follows: TGTGCCACCAGCAGGGAGGCGGCGGGCACAGATACGCAGTATTTT.

This clone was seen once. This chain connects TRBV28 to TRBJ2-7; D might be TRBD1 (6 bases). The CDR3 contains 14 residues. The germline V gene encodes CDR1 MDHEN and CDR2 SYDVKM. The V and J ends lost 7 bases and 4 bases respectively, with 17 bases between them. The CDR3: CASIRGNRPYEQYF. The CDR3 DNA reads TGTGCCAGCATCAGGGGAAACAGACCTTACGAGCAGTACTTC.